The 27 T cell receptor beta chains given below trace back to one sample, sequenced in a study of cytomegalovirus exposure and HLA in healthy donors. Both 60 Vbeta primers and 13 Jbeta primers went into the PCR. TCRdb keeps only in-frame clones here, not all; method: immunoSEQ multiplex PCR. This repertoire comprises 90,000 to 150,000 clones; its ten largest clones make up around 3.6%. Specimen: PBMCs. Source of these receptors: a man aged 18 to 29 in good health and CMV-seronegative.

The chain combines TRBV18 with TRBJ1-2, with 8 bases matching TRBD1. The CDR3 is made up of 16 amino acids. J gave up 8 bases and V 3 bases, and 14 bases lay outside the gene matches. CDR1 is KGHSH, CDR2 LQKENI, per germline. The CDR3 DNA follows: TGTGCCAGCTCACCTTCACCCCCAGGGACAGGTATCGGCTACACCTTC. This sequence encodes CASSPSPPGTGIGYTF.

The V gene is TRBV11-2, the J gene TRBJ2-4, with D hard to call. The germline V gene encodes CDR1 SGHAT and CDR2 FQNNGV. The CDR3 runs 12 residues. Trimming pared 6 bases from V and 14 bases from J, leaving 17 bases between. The CDR3 bases are TGTGCCAGCAGTCTAAACTTCCGGCAGGAGTACTTC. It specifies CASSLNFRQEYF. Looking up the rest from reference TRBV11-2 and TRBJ2-4 gives the full variable domain: EAGVAQSPRYKIIEKRQSVAFWCNPISGHATLYWYQQILGQGPKLLIQFQNNGVVDDSQLPKDRFSAERLKGVDSTLKIQPAKLEDSAVYLCASSLNFRQEYFGAGTRLSVL.

The chain recombines TRBV28 with TRBJ1-1; D uncertain. The V gene lost 10 bases and the J gene lost 4 bases, with 16 bases spanning the gap. The CDR3 is 13 residues long. Germline-derived CDR1 and CDR2 are MDHEN and SYDVKM. CDR3 loop: CATDLYRGTEAFF. Written as DNA, the CDR3 is TGTGCCACCGACTTATACCGTGGCACTGAAGCTTTCTTT.

The CDR3 nucleotides are TGTGCCAGCAGTACCTACAGGGAGAAGGGTGAGACCCAGTACTTC. This encodes CASSTYREKGETQYF. The chain carries TRBV13 and TRBJ2-5; TRBD1 might be the D (6 bases). Germline CDR1 is PRHDT and CDR2 is FYEKMQ (reference sequence). V lost 6 bases and J 5 bases, leaving 19 bases between the germline ends. This CDR3 is built from 15 residues.

The rearrangement uses TRBV7-8 and TRBJ1-5; D may be TRBD1 (5 bases). Trimming cost V 1 base and J 3 bases, with 10 bases left between them. CDR3 length equals 15 residues. Germline lookup yields CDR1 SGHVS and CDR2 FQNEAQ. This CDR3 reads CASSLGGGANQPQHF. The CDR3 coding sequence is TGTGCCAGCAGCTTAGGAGGTGGGGCCAATCAGCCCCAGCATTTT.

The gene calls are TRBV6-1 and TRBJ1-5, with D unresolved. V was pared by 4 bases and J by 0 bases, with 4 bases between. The CDR3 is made up of 13 amino acids. Germline values: CDR1 MNHNS, CDR2 SASEGT. The CDR3, as DNA: TGTGCCAGCAGTGCCCATAGCAATCAGCCCCAGCATTTT. Protein sequence: CASSAHSNQPQHF.

J is TRBJ1-1 and V is TRBV18; TRBD1 matches at 7 bases. From germline, CDR1 is KGHSH and CDR2 LQKENI. Trimming cost V 3 bases and J 0 bases; bases outside gene matches: 4. The CDR3 runs 15 residues. The CDR3 is CASSPDRFVNTEAFF. CDR3 DNA: TGTGCCAGCTCACCGGACAGGTTTGTGAACACTGAAGCTTTCTTT. Supplemented by reference TRBV18 and TRBJ1-1, the full variable domain reads NAGVMQNPRHLVRRRGQEARLRCSPMKGHSHVYWYRQLPEEGLKFMVYLQKENIIDESGMPKERFSAEFPKEGPSILRIQQVVRGDSAAYFCASSPDRFVNTEAFFGQGTRLTVV.

V and J are TRBV6-5 and TRBJ1-5, with D possibly TRBD1 on 6 matching bases. V lost 10 bases, J lost 3 bases, and 19 bases lay in between. This CDR3 is 15 amino acids long. CDR1 MNHEY and CDR2 SVGAGI come from the germline V gene. The CDR3 protein is CATGPGQTHNQPQHF. The DNA for the CDR3 is TGTGCCACCGGCCCCGGACAGACTCACAATCAGCCCCAGCATTTT.

The rearrangement uses TRBV9 and TRBJ1-1, with D uncertain. This CDR3 has 15 residues. Germline V gene lookup returns CDR1 SGDLS and CDR2 YYNGEE. V shed 0 bases and J shed 1 base, with 10 bases lying between them. The CDR3 here is CASSVEQIPNTEAFF. The CDR3 bases are TGTGCCAGCAGCGTAGAACAGATCCCGAACACTGAAGCTTTCTTT.

The rearrangement links TRBV10-2 to TRBJ2-7; TRBD1 might be the D (5 bases). This CDR3 has 11 residues. V lost 5 bases to trimming and J lost 6 bases, with 8 bases between them. In germline, CDR1 is WSHSY, CDR2 SAAADI. The CDR3 DNA follows: TGCGCCAGCAGTCCAGGGTTCGAGCAGTACTTC. This gives the protein CASSPGFEQYF.

The gene calls are TRBV30 and TRBJ2-2; 10 bases align to TRBD2. The germline gives CDR1 GTSNPN, CDR2 SVGIG (reference sequence). This CDR3 region has 14 residues. The trim removed 3 bases at V and 4 bases at J, leaving 2 bases unmatched. The CDR3 loop reads CAWRSGGATGELFF. In DNA, the CDR3 is TGTGCCTGGAGGAGCGGGGGGGCCACCGGGGAGCTGTTTTTT.

The chain has TRBV6-5 and TRBJ2-7; 10 positions agree with TRBD1. This CDR3 region has 15 residues. CDR1 and CDR2 (germline): MNHEY, SVGAGI. V trimming: 4 bases; J trimming: 2 bases; junction bases outside the gene matches: 5. Here the CDR3 DNA reads TGTGCCAGCAGTTTTGACAGGGGGCACGCCTACGAGCAGTACTTC. Amino acids: CASSFDRGHAYEQYF.

The V gene is TRBV6-1, the J gene TRBJ2-1; no clear D gene. The V end was cut by 6 bases, the J end by 7 bases, with 13 bases between. The CDR3 length is 13 residues. Germline V gene data show CDR1 as MNHNS and CDR2 as SASEGT. This CDR3 is CASRLGIGNEQFF. CDR3 DNA: TGTGCCAGCAGGTTGGGCATTGGGAATGAGCAGTTCTTC.

This rearrangement joins TRBV7-8 to TRBJ2-5; D possibly corresponds to TRBD2 (6 bases). V lost 4 bases, J lost 2 bases, and 14 bases lay in between. This CDR3 region has 15 residues. CDR1 SGHVS and CDR2 FQNEAQ come from the germline V gene. This CDR3 is CASSSGVAEQETQYF. CDR3 bases: TGTGCCAGCAGCTCCGGAGTAGCGGAGCAAGAGACCCAGTACTTC. Complete variable domain (other parts from reference TRBV7-8 and TRBJ2-5): GAGVSQSPRYKVAKRGQDVALRCDPISGHVSLFWYQQALGQGPEFLTYFQNEAQLDKSGLPSDRFFAERPEGSVSTLKIQRTQQEDSAVYLCASSSGVAEQETQYFGPGTRLLVL.

The chain has TRBV5-1 and TRBJ2-5; a weak D match, TRBD2 (7 bases). The end of the DNA is better explained by TRBJ2-7, so the J call may be wrong. This CDR3 has 13 residues. Germline values: CDR1 SGHRS, CDR2 YFSETQ. Here the CDR3 DNA reads TGCGCCAGCAGCTGGGGGGGCTACTACGAGCAGTACTTC. Its protein is CASSWGGYYEQYF.

The V gene is TRBV27, the J gene TRBJ2-1; 13 bases are shared with TRBD2. Germline assignment: CDR1 MNHEY and CDR2 SMNVEV (reference sequence). J was trimmed by 12 bases and V by 3 bases; bases with no gene match: 8. This CDR3 spans 15 amino acids. The chain's CDR3 is CASSLTSGGPTPQFF. Written as DNA, the CDR3 is TGTGCCAGCAGTTTGACTAGCGGGGGGCCCACTCCGCAGTTCTTC.

The genes are TRBV27 and TRBJ2-1, with D tentatively TRBD2 (7 bases). The CDR3 has 15 residues. Trimming cost V 6 bases and J 2 bases, with 14 bases left between them. The germline V gene has CDR1 MNHEY and CDR2 SMNVEV (reference sequence). The CDR3 region is CASSPRGATYNEQFF. The CDR3, as DNA: TGTGCCAGCAGCCCCCGGGGGGCCACCTACAATGAGCAGTTCTTC.

This sequence joins TRBV10-3 and TRBJ2-3; 10 bases fit TRBD2. Germline trimming cut 7 bases from V and 5 bases from J; bases unmatched to any gene: 3. This CDR3 region has 13 residues. Germline CDR1 is ENHRY and CDR2 is SYGVKD. This chain's CDR3 is CAIKTSGVDTQYF. The CDR3 nucleotides read TGTGCCATCAAAACTAGCGGGGTAGATACGCAGTATTTT.

The V gene is TRBV6-1, the J gene TRBJ2-5; 10 nucleotides align to TRBD2. Germline values: CDR1 MNHNS, CDR2 SASEGT. With V trimmed by 0 bases and J by 5 bases, 6 bases remained unmatched. This CDR3 is built from 16 residues. DNA of the CDR3: TGTGCCAGCAGTGAAGCGCGACTAGCGGGTCGGGAGACCCAGTACTTC. Its protein is CASSEARLAGRETQYF.

CDR3 sequence reads: CASSPGLGKYF. The CDR3 nucleotides read TGCGCCAGCAGCCCCGGACTAGGAAAGTACTTC. This rearrangement joins TRBV5-1 to TRBJ2-7; TRBD2 agrees at 7 bases. CDR1 is SGHRS, CDR2 YFSETQ, per germline. V was clipped by 4 bases and J by 11 bases; unmatched bases: 6. The length of the CDR3 is 11 residues.

The chain joins TRBV20-1 to TRBJ1-1; D call uncertain. The CDR3 length is 11 residues. Looked up from germline, CDR1 is DFQATT and CDR2 is SNEGSKA (reference sequence). V was cut by 6 bases and J by 0 bases, with 5 bases left in between. In DNA, the CDR3 is TGCAGTGCCCAGATGAACACTGAAGCTTTCTTT. Amino acid sequence: CSAQMNTEAFF.

This chain links TRBV2 with TRBJ1-1; TRBD1 matches 8 bases. Germline V gives CDR1 SNHLY, CDR2 FYNNEI. Trimming removed 7 bases from V and 6 bases from J; junction bases left unmatched: 10. The CDR3 is 14 amino acids. The CDR3 coding sequence is TGTGCCAGCACCAGGGACAGGCGAGTCTCTGAAGCTTTCTTT. Its protein product is CASTRDRRVSEAFF.

The chain couples TRBV11-2 to TRBJ1-1; D gene unclear. The CDR3 covers 14 residues. V dropped 3 bases and J dropped 4 bases, with 12 bases sitting between them. The germline V gene encodes CDR1 SGHAT and CDR2 FQNNGV. CDR3 region: CASSLQEGVTEAFF. The CDR3 DNA reads as TGTGCCAGCAGCTTGCAGGAGGGAGTCACTGAAGCTTTCTTT.

The V and J genes are TRBV7-6 and TRBJ2-7, with D possibly being TRBD2 (6 bases). The germline gives CDR1 SGHVS, CDR2 FNYEAQ. The V and J ends lost 3 bases and 5 bases respectively, with 14 bases between them. This CDR3 comprises 14 residues. The CDR3 spells CASSLTSNMNEQYF. In DNA, the CDR3 is TGTGCCAGCAGCTTGACTAGTAATATGAACGAGCAGTACTTC.

Notes on this clone: Other DNA sequences in this sample translate to the same CDR3. V and J are TRBV6-1 and TRBJ1-2, with 8 nucleotides matching TRBD1. CDR1 is MNHNS, CDR2 SASEGT, per germline. The CDR3 is 13 amino acids. The V gene end was trimmed by 11 bases and the J gene end by 7 bases; junction bases not matched to a gene: 12. The CDR3 is CAGRQGATGGYTF. CDR3 nucleotides: TGTGCCGGAAGGCAGGGGGCAACTGGTGGCTACACCTTC.

This rearrangement joins TRBV28 to TRBJ1-5, with a possible D match to TRBD1 (6 bases). There are 19 residues in the CDR3. Germline loops: CDR1 MDHEN, CDR2 SYDVKM. V shed 7 bases and J shed 1 base, with 26 bases lying between them. For the CDR3, the DNA is TGTGCCAGCACTCCCCAGGGACACACCTGGTCGACGAGCAATCAGCCCCAGCATTTT. Translating gives CASTPQGHTWSTSNQPQHF.

This chain connects TRBV7-9 to TRBJ2-3; TRBD2 might be the D (5 bases). Trimming removed 5 bases from V and 0 bases from J, with 12 bases in between. The CDR3 has 15 amino acids. Germline CDR1 SEHNR, CDR2 FQNEAQ (reference sequence). CDR3 in DNA: TGTGCCAGCAGCCGAAGCGGTACTAGCACAGATACGCAGTATTTT. Amino acids: CASSRSGTSTDTQYF.